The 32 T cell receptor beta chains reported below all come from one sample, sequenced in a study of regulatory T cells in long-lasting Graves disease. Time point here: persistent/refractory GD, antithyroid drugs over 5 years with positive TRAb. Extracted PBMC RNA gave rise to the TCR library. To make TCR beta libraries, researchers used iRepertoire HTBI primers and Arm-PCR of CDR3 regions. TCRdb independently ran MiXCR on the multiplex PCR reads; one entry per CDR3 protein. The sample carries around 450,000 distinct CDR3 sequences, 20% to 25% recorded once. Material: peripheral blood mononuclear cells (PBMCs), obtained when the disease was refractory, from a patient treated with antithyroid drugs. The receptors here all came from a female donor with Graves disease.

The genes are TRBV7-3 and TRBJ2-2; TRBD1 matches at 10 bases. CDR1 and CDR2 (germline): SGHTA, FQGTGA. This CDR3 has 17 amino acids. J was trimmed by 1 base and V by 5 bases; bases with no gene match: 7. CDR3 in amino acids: CASSVAGTGVNTGELFF. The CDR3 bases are TGTGCCAGCAGCGTTGCCGGGACAGGGGTGAACACCGGGGAGCTGTTTTTT.

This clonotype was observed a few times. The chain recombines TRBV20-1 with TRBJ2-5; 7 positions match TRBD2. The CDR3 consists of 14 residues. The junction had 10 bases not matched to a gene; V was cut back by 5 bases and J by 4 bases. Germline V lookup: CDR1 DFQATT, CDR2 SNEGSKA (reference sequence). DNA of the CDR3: TGCAGTGCTCGGGGCTTGGGGGGGGGAGAGACCCAGTACTTC. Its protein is CSARGLGGGETQYF.

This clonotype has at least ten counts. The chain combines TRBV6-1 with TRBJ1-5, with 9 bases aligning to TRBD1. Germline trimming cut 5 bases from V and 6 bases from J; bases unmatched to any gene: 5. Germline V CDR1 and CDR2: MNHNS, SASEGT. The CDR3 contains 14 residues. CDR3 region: CASSQGTGFQPQHF. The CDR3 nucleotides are TGTGCCAGCAGTCAAGGGACAGGGTTTCAGCCCCAGCATTTT.

CDR3: CAISGSGYSNQPQHF. CDR3 bases: TGTGCCATCAGTGGTTCCGGGTATAGCAATCAGCCCCAGCATTTT. The V and J genes are TRBV10-3 and TRBJ1-5; D is undetermined. Germline V lookup: CDR1 ENHRY, CDR2 SYGVKD. The V end was cut by 4 bases, the J end by 0 bases, with 10 bases between. This CDR3 contains 15 residues.

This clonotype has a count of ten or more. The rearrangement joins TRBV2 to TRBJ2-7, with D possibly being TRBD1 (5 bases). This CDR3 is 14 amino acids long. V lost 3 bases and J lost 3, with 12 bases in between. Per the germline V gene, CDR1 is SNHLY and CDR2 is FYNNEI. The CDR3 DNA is TGTGCCAGCAGTGACCAGGGCCCTAGCTACGAGCAGTACTTC. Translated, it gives CASSDQGPSYEQYF.

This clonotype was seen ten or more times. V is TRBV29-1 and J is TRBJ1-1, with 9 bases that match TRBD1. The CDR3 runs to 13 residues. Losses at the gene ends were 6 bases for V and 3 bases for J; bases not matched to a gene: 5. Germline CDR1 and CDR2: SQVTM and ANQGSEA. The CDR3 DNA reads TGCAGCGTAAAGACAGGGGGGGACACTGAAGCTTTCTTT. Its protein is CSVKTGGDTEAFF.

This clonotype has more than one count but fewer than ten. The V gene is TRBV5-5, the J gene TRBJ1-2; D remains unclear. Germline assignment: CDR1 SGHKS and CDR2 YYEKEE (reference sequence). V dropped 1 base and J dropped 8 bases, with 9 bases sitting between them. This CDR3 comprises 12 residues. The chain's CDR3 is CASSLYIEGYTF. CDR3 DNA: TGTGCCAGCAGCTTGTATATTGAGGGCTACACCTTC.

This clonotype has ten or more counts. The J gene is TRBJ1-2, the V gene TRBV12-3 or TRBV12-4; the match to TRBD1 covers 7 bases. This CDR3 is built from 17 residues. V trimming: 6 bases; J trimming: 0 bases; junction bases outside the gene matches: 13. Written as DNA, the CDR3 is TGTGCCAGCAGCATGGGGACAGTCCTCCGACCTAACTATGGCTACACCTTC. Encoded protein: CASSMGTVLRPNYGYTF.

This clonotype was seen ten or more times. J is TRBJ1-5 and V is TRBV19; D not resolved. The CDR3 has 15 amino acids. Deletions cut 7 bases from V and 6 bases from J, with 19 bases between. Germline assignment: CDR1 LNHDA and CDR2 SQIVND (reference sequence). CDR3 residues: CASTPGPTEGQPQHF. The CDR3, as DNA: TGTGCCAGTACCCCCGGACCCACTGAAGGTCAGCCCCAGCATTTT.

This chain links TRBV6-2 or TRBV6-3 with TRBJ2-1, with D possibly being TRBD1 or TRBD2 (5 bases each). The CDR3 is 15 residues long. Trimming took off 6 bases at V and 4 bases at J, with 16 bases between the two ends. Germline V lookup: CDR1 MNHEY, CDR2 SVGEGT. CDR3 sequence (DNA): TGTGCCAGCAGCCCCGGGGCTATCAGATACAATGAGCAGTTCTTC. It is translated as CASSPGAIRYNEQFF.

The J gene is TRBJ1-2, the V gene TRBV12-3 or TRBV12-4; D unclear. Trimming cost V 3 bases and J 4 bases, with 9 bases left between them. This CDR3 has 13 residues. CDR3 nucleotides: TGTGCCAGCAGTTTCATCCAGACCTATGGCTACACCTTC. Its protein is CASSFIQTYGYTF.

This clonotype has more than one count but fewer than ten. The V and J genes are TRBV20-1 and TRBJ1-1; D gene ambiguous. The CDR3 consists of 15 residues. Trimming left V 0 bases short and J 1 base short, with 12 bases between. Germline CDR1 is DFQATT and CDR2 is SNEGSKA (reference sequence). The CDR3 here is CSARDGRHPNTEAFF. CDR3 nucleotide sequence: TGCAGTGCTAGAGATGGCAGACACCCGAACACTGAAGCTTTCTTT.

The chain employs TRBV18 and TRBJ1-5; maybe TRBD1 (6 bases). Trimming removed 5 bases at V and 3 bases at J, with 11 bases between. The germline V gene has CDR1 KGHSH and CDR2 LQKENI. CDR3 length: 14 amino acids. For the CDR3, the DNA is TGTGCCAGCTCATACGGACAGAACAATCAGCCCCAGCATTTT. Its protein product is CASSYGQNNQPQHF.

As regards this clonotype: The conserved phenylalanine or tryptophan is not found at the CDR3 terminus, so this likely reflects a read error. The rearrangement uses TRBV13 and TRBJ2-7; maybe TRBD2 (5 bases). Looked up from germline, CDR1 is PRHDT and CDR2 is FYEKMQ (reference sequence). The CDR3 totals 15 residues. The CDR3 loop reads CASSLGVGSSYEQYL. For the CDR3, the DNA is TGTGCCAGCAGCCTAGGTGTAGGGAGCTCCTACGAGCAGTACCTC.

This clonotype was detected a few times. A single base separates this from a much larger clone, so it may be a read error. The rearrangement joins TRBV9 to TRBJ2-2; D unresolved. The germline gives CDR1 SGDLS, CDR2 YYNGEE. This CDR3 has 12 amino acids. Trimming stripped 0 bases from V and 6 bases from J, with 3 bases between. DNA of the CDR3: TGTGCCAGCAGCGTAGGGTCCGGGGAGCTGTTTTTT. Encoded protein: CASSVGSGELFF. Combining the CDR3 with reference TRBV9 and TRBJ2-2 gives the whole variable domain DSGVTQTPKHLITATGQRVTLRCSPRSGDLSVYWYQQSLDQGLQFLIQYYNGEERAKGNILERFSAQQFPDLHSELNLSSLELGDSALYFCASSVGSGELFFGEGSRLTVL.

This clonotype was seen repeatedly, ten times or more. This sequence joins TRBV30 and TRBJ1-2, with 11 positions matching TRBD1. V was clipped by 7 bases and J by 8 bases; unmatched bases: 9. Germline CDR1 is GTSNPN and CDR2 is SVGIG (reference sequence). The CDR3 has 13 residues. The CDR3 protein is CASSGQGAEGYTF. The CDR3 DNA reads TGTGCCTCCTCCGGACAGGGGGCGGAGGGCTACACCTTC.

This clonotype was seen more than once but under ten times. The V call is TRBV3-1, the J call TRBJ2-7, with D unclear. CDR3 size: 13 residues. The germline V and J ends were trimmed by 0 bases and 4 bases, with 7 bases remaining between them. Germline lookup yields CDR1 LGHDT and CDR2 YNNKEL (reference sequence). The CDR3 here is CASSQDERYEQYF. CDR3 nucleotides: TGTGCCAGCAGCCAAGATGAGAGGTACGAGCAGTACTTC.

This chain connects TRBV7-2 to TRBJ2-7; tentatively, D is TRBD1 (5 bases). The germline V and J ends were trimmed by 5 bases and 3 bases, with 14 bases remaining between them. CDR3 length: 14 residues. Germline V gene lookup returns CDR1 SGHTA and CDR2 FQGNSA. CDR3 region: CASSVTEAVYEQYF. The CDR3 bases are TGTGCCAGCAGCGTGACAGAGGCTGTCTACGAGCAGTACTTC.

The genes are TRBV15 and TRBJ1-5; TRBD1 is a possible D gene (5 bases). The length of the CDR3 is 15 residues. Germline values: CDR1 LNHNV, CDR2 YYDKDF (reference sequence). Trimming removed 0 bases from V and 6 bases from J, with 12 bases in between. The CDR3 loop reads CATSRDRGGSQPQHF. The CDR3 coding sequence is TGTGCCACCAGCAGAGATCGGGGGGGGTCTCAGCCCCAGCATTTT.

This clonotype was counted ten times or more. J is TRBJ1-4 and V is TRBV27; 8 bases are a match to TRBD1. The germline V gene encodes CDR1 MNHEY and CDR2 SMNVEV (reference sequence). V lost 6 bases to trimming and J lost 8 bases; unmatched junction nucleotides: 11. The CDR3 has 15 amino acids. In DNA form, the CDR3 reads TGTGCCAGCAGAGGGACAGGACTTAGTGAAGAAAAACTGTTTTTT. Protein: CASRGTGLSEEKLFF.

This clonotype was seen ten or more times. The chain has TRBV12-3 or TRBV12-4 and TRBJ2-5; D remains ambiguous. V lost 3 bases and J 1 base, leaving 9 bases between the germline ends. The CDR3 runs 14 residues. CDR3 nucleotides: TGTGCCAGCAGTTTGGTGGCCGTCCAAGAGACCCAGTACTTC. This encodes CASSLVAVQETQYF.

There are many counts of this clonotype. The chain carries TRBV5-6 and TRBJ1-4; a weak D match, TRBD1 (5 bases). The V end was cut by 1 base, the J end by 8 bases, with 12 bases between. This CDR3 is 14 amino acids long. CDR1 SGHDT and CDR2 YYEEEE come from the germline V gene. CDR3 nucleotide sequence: TGTGCCAGCAGCTTGTGGGACCGTAGGGAAAAACTGTTTTTT. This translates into CASSLWDRREKLFF.

The CDR3 coding sequence is TGTGCCAGCAGTGGAAGGGAAAGTGGCACTGAAGCTTTCTTT. Translating gives CASSGRESGTEAFF. The chain links TRBV2 to TRBJ1-1; the D is unclear. Germline V gene lookup returns CDR1 SNHLY and CDR2 FYNNEI. The V gene lost 4 bases and the J gene lost 4 bases, with 13 bases spanning the gap. The CDR3 sequence is 14 residues long.

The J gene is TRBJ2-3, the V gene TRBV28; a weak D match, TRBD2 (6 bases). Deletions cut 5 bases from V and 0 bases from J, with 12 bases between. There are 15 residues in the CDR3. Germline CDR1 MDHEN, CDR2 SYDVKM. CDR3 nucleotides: TGTGCCAGCAGTCCTCAGCGGGCTAGCACAGATACGCAGTATTTT. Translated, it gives CASSPQRASTDTQYF.

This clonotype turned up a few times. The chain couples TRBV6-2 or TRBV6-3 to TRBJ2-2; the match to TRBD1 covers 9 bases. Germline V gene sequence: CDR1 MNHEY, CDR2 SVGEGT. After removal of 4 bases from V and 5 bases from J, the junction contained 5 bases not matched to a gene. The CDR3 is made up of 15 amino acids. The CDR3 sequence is CASSWTGEPTGELFF. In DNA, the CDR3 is TGTGCCAGCAGTTGGACAGGGGAGCCAACCGGGGAGCTGTTTTTT.

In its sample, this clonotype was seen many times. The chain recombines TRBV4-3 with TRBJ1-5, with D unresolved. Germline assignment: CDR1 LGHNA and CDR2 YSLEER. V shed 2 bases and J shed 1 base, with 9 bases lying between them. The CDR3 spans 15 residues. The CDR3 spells CASSQTADSNQPQHF. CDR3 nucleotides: TGCGCCAGCAGCCAAACGGCTGACAGCAATCAGCCCCAGCATTTT.

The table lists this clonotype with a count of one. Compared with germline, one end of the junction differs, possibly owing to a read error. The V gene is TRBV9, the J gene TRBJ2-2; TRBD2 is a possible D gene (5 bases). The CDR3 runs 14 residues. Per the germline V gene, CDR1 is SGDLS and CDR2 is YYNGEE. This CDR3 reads CASSVTANTGKLFF. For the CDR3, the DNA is TGTGCCAGCAGCGTAACGGCAAACACCGGGAAGCTGTTTTTT.

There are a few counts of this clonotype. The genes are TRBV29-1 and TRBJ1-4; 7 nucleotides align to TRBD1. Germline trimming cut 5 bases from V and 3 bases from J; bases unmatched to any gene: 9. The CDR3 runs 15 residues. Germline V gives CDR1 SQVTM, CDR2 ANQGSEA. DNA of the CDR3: TGCAGCGTTAATTCTCAGAGGGGGCCTAATGAAAAACTGTTTTTT. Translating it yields CSVNSQRGPNEKLFF.

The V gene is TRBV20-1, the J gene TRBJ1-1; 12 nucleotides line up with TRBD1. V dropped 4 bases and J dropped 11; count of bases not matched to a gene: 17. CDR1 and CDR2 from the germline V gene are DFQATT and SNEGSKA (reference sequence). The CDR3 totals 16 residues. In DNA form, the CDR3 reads TGCAGTGCTACGAGAGCGGGACAGGGGGCGGACGGTTCGGCTTTCTTT. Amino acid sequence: CSATRAGQGADGSAFF.

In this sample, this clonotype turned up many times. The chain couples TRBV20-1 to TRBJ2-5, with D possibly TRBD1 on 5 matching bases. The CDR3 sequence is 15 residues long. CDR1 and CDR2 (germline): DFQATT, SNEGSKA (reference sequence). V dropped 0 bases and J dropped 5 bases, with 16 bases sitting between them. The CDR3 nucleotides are TGCAGTGCTAGAGACGGCAAGGGGTCTCAGGAGACCCAGTACTTC. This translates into CSARDGKGSQETQYF.

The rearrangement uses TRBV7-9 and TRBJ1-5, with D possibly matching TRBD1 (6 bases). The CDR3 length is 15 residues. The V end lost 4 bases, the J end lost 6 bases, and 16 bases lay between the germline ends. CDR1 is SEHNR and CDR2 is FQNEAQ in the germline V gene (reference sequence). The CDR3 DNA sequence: TGTGCCAGCAGCTCCACAGGGACGGGGACTCAGCCCCAGCATTTT. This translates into CASSSTGTGTQPQHF.

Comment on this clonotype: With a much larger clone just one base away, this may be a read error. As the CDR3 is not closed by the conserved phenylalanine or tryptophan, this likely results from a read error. CDR3 amino acids: CASSEQDLNTEAFS. Here the CDR3 DNA reads TGTGCCAGCAGCGAACAGGATTTGAACACTGAAGCTTTCTCT. The gene calls are TRBV6-1 and TRBJ1-1; the D gene is possibly TRBD1 (5 bases). This CDR3 contains 14 residues. Trimming removed 6 bases at V and 0 bases at J, with 11 bases between. Germline V gives CDR1 MNHNS, CDR2 SASEGT.